This TCR beta chain is from a study of blood T cell repertoires in COVID-19. As for the study in general: From the United States, Italy and Spain came samples of acute and convalescent COVID-19. From T cells, B-cell-depleted T cells, or PBMCs came the material, which was cDNA or gDNA.

In the original workflow: Researchers report that nucleated cell counts were estimated from reference gene primer amplification. TCRdb keeps only in-frame clones here, not all; method: immunoSEQ multiplex PCR. That table is the source of V, J and clone size, and D and trimming were worked out from the DNA. The sample carries around 200,000 clones, around nine tenths recorded once. Germline V gene sequence: CDR1 DFQATT, CDR2 SNEGSKA (reference sequence). With 3 bases clipped from V and 3 bases from J, the junction kept 8 bases outside the gene matches. There are 15 residues in the CDR3. This sequence was found in a woman aged 18-29 years who had recovered from COVID-19. This chain connects TRBV20-1 to TRBJ1-5, with 7 bases aligning to TRBD1. Material: peripheral blood. In DNA form, the CDR3 reads TGCAGTGCTAGTACCGGGACAGCATTCAATCAGCCCCAGCATTTT. Residues: CSASTGTAFNQPQHF.